A selection of T cell receptor beta chains follows, all from one sample in a study of graft-versus-host responses after intestinal transplantation. TCRdb's table, derived via immunoSEQ multiplex PCR, lists solely in-frame clones and lacks some. The table records roughly 81,000 clones, around 84% of them present only once. Antigens of these TCRs are unknown. Sequencing was performed on unstimulated CD4+ T cells sorted from spleen or lymph node cells, taken before intestinal transplant. The receptor source for this set is a human donor who received an intestinal transplant. CDR3s include the opening cysteine and the closing phenylalanine or tryptophan. D genes are given only for firm matches. A row's size may be missing; if present it is once, few, many or a size class.

V gene: TRBV21-1; clone size: -; CDR3 length: 18; J gene: TRBJ1-6; D gene: -; CDR3 DNA: TGTGCCAGCAGAGCGTGGTTAGCTACACATACACATAATTCACCCCTCCACTTT; CDR3 protein: CASRAWLATHTHNSPLHF
V gene: TRBV28; clone size: -; CDR3 length: 16; J gene: TRBJ2-4; D gene: -; CDR3 DNA: TGTGCCAGCATGCCTACTAACCCCCTAGCCAAAAACATTCAGTACTTC; CDR3 protein: CASMPTNPLAKNIQYF
V gene: TRBV19; clone size: -; CDR3 length: 13; J gene: TRBJ1-3; D gene: -; CDR3 DNA: TGTGCCAGTAGTATACAACAGGGAAACACCATATATTTT; CDR3 protein: CASSIQQGNTIYF
V gene: TRBV5-1; clone size: -; CDR3 length: 15; J gene: TRBJ2-3; D gene: -; CDR3 DNA: TGCGCCAGCAGCTTGTGGGACTCCCGCACAGATACGCAGTATTTT; CDR3 protein: CASSLWDSRTDTQYF
V gene: TRBV27; clone size: once; CDR3 length: 16; J gene: TRBJ2-3; D gene: TRBD1; CDR3 DNA: TGTGCCAGCAGGATTAGGTGGCAGGGGGTTTGGGATACGCAGTATTTT; CDR3 protein: CASRIRWQGVWDTQYF
V gene: TRBV7-9; clone size: -; CDR3 length: 13; J gene: TRBJ2-7; D gene: -; CDR3 DNA: TGTGCCAGCAGCCCGTACCTGGGAGGTGAGCAGTACTTC; CDR3 protein: CASSPYLGGEQYF
V gene: TRBV6-1; clone size: -; CDR3 length: 13; J gene: TRBJ1-1; D gene: -; CDR3 DNA: TGTGCCAGCGCCCGACAGCCTAACACTGAAGCTTTCTTT; CDR3 protein: CASARQPNTEAFF
V gene: TRBV18; clone size: -; CDR3 length: 15; J gene: TRBJ2-1; D gene: TRBD1; CDR3 DNA: TGTGCCAGCTCAGCCGGGACAGTCGTCTACAATGAGCAGTTCTTC; CDR3 protein: CASSAGTVVYNEQFF
V gene: TRBV2; clone size: once; CDR3 length: 13; J gene: TRBJ2-2; D gene: TRBD2; CDR3 DNA: TGTGCCAGCAGTGACGCGGGAGCCGGGGAGCTGTTTTTT; CDR3 protein: CASSDAGAGELFF
V gene: TRBV7-3; clone size: -; CDR3 length: 13; J gene: TRBJ2-7; D gene: -; CDR3 DNA: TGTGCCAGCAGGAACTGGGGGGGCCACGAGCAGTACTTC; CDR3 protein: CASRNWGGHEQYF
V gene: TRBV2; clone size: -; CDR3 length: 14; J gene: TRBJ1-5; D gene: TRBD1; CDR3 DNA: TGTGCCACCGCACAGGGGGCCTTGAATCAGCCCCAGCATTTT; CDR3 protein: CATAQGALNQPQHF
V gene: TRBV28; clone size: -; CDR3 length: 13; J gene: TRBJ1-1; D gene: -; CDR3 DNA: TGTGCCAGCAGTTTCGGGGGGAACACTGAAGCTTTCTTT; CDR3 protein: CASSFGGNTEAFF
V gene: TRBV5-1; clone size: -; CDR3 length: 14; J gene: TRBJ2-7; D gene: TRBD2; CDR3 DNA: TGCGCCAGCAGCAACAGCGGGGGACTCTACGAGCAGTACTTC; CDR3 protein: CASSNSGGLYEQYF
V gene: TRBV13; clone size: once; CDR3 length: 15; J gene: TRBJ2-1; D gene: TRBD2; CDR3 DNA: TGTGCCAGCAGACTAGCGGGGAGCTCCTACAATGAGCAGTTCTTC; CDR3 protein: CASRLAGSSYNEQFF
V gene: TRBV29-1; clone size: once; CDR3 length: 15; J gene: TRBJ2-7; D gene: -; CDR3 DNA: TGCAGCGTTGATTCAGGGGACACCACATCGGACGAGCAGTACTTC; CDR3 protein: CSVDSGDTTSDEQYF
V gene: TRBV28; clone size: once; CDR3 length: 13; J gene: TRBJ2-1; D gene: -; CDR3 DNA: TGTGCCAGCACCTCAGGGGCTTACAATGAGCAGTTCTTC; CDR3 protein: CASTSGAYNEQFF
V gene: TRBV29-1; clone size: once; CDR3 length: 14; J gene: TRBJ1-1; D gene: TRBD1; CDR3 DNA: TGCAGCATCAGGGGGGCGAGCGGGGGCACTGAAGCTTTCTTT; CDR3 protein: CSIRGASGGTEAFF
V gene: TRBV5-1; clone size: -; CDR3 length: 12; J gene: TRBJ1-4; D gene: -; CDR3 DNA: TGCGCCAGCAGCTTCTATGCGGGAAAACTGTTTTTT; CDR3 protein: CASSFYAGKLFF
V gene: TRBV6-5; clone size: few; CDR3 length: 15; J gene: TRBJ2-1; D gene: -; CDR3 DNA: TGTGCCAGCAGTTCCCCTTTGGGAGATTACAATGAGCAGTTCTTC; CDR3 protein: CASSSPLGDYNEQFF
V gene: TRBV5-1; clone size: -; CDR3 length: 14; J gene: TRBJ2-5; D gene: TRBD1; CDR3 DNA: TGCGCCAGCAGCCCAGGGGGATCCCAAGAGACCCAGTACTTC; CDR3 protein: CASSPGGSQETQYF